The sequence of this T cell receptor (beta chain) was determined in a study of blood T cell repertoires in COVID-19. A Seattle source enrolled patients during active infection and followed them longitudinally. From germline, CDR1 is SGHRS and CDR2 YFSETQ. The CDR3 has 15 amino acids. The V and J ends lost 1 base and 4 bases respectively, with 11 bases between them. Clones were sequenced by immunoSEQ multiplex PCR, and TCRdb holds only the in-frame ones, with some missing. The sample yields 150,000 to 200,000 clones, over 80% seen once. Specimen: peripheral blood. This chain joins TRBV5-1 and TRBJ1-4; perhaps TRBD1 as D (5 bases). This receptor was identified in an older woman with COVID-19, enrolled during active disease. Here the CDR3 reads CASSLSTGDNEKLFF. Here the CDR3 DNA reads TGCGCCAGCAGCTTGTCTACAGGAGATAATGAAAAACTGTTTTTT.